A single TCR beta chain is shown here with its context. Its cognate antigen is unknown. These data originate in a study of post-analysis software for immune sequencing data. TCR beta libraries were prepared from cDNA with unique molecular identifiers. Input of about 0.95 to 10 million T cells yielded some 500,000 cDNA molecules. TCRdb re-analysed the PCR reads in MiXCR, keeping a single row per CDR3 protein. The table records around 400,000 distinct CDR3 sequences, approximately 38% of them present only once. CDR3 length: 17 amino acids. Germline V CDR1 and CDR2: SGHTA, FQGTGA. Findings and limits, study-wide: By F measure, samples from a shared preparation batch strongly co-clustered. A handful of TRBV segments were more frequent in patients than controls; TRBV5-6, TRBV5-1 and TRBV20-1 belonged to this group.

The chain couples TRBV7-3 to TRBJ2-4; TRBD1 matches 7 bases. The DNA end is more similar to TRBJ2-5, so the J call may be wrong. Input material: blood. This sequence originates from a girl aged 2 to 10 with multiple sclerosis. CDR3 in DNA: TGTGCCAGCAGCCCCCGAACAGGGGAAGGGGATCAAGAGACCCAGTACTTC. Translating it yields CASSPRTGEGDQETQYF.